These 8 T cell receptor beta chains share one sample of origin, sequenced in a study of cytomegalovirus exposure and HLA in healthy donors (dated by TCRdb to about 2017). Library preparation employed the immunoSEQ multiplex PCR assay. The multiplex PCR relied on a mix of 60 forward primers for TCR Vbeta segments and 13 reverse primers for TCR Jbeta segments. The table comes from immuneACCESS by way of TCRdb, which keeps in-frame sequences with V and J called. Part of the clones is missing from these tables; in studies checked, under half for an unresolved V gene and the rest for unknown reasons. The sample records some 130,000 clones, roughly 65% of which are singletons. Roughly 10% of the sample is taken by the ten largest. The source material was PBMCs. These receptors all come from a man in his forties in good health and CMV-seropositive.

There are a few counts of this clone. The CDR3 DNA reads as TGTGCCAGCAGCTCCCTAGCGGCTAGCTCCTACGAGCAGTACTTC. Translating gives CASSSLAASSYEQYF. This sequence joins TRBV7-2 and TRBJ2-7, with 7 positions matching TRBD2. Trimming cost V 4 bases and J 0 bases; bases outside gene matches: 6. Germline V gene lookup returns CDR1 SGHTA and CDR2 FQGNSA. The CDR3 runs 15 residues.

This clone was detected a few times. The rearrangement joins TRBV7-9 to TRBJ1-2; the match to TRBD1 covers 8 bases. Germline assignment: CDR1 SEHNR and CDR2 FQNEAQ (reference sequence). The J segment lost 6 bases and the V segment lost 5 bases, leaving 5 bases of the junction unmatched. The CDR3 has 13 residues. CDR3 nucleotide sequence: TGTGCCAGCAGCCACGACAGGGGTGATGGCTACACCTTC. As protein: CASSHDRGDGYTF.

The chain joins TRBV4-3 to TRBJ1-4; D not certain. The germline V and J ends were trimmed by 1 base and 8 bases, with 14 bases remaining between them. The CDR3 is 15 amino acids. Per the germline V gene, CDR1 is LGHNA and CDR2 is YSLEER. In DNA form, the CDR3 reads TGCGCCAGCAGCCAAGCCTGCGGACTTTCGGAAAAACTGTTTTTT. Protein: CASSQACGLSEKLFF.

The CDR3 reads CASSGQRGETQYF. The CDR3 region has the DNA TGTGCCAGCAGTGGCCAGAGGGGGGAGACCCAGTACTTC. The chain joins TRBV25-1 to TRBJ2-5; TRBD1 might be the D (6 bases). CDR3 length: 13 amino acids. Germline V gene data show CDR1 as MGHDK and CDR2 as SYGVNS. V was shortened by 4 bases and J by 5 bases, with 11 bases between the two germline ends.

DNA of the CDR3: TGTGCCAGCAGTTACGGTGCAGGTAACATTCAGTACTTC. Amino acid sequence: CASSYGAGNIQYF. The V gene is TRBV6-5, the J gene TRBJ2-4; no reliable D call. The CDR3 extends over 13 amino acids. V lost 2 bases and J lost 7, with 9 bases in between. From germline, CDR1 is MNHEY and CDR2 SVGAGI.

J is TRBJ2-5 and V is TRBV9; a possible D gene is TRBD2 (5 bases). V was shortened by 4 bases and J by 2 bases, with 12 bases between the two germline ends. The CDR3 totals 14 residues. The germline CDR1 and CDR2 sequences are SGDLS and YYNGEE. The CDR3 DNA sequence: TGTGCCAGCAGCCGTCGAGGGTCACAAGAGACCCAGTACTTC. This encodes CASSRRGSQETQYF.

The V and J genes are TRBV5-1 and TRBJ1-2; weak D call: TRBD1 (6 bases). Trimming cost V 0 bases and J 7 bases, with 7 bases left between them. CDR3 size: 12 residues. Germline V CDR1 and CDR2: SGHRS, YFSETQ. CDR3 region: CASSLGRGGYTF. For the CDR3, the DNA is TGCGCCAGCAGCTTGGGCAGGGGTGGCTACACCTTC.

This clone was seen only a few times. The CDR3 region is CASSLENQPQHF. CDR3 nucleotide sequence: TGCGCCAGCAGCCTTGAGAATCAGCCCCAGCATTTT. The chain combines TRBV10-2 with TRBJ1-5; D remains ambiguous. V lost 6 bases and J 4 bases, leaving 7 bases between the germline ends. Germline-derived CDR1 and CDR2 are WSHSY and SAAADI. The CDR3 has 12 residues.